This entry lists 21 T cell receptor beta chains sequenced from one sample in a study of blood T cell repertoires in COVID-19. Produced via immunoSEQ multiplex PCR; TCRdb's table is partial and in-frame only. The sample holds fewer than 450,000 clones, approximately 90% seen once. Material: PBMCs or T cells enriched from blood (not recorded which). Receptors originate from a woman aged 18-30 years who had recovered from COVID-19.

The chain carries TRBV2 and TRBJ1-2; maybe TRBD1 (6 bases). The CDR3 is 13 amino acids. The V and J ends lost 7 bases and 4 bases respectively, with 13 bases between them. The V gene's germline CDR1 is SNHLY and CDR2 FYNNEI. The DNA of the CDR3 is TGTGCCAGCATTTTAACAGGGAGCTATGGCTACACCTTC. This gives the protein CASILTGSYGYTF.

The chain employs TRBV2 and TRBJ1-5; D is possibly TRBD1 (6 bases). Deletions cut 5 bases from V and 6 bases from J, with 14 bases between. Germline V gene data show CDR1 as SNHLY and CDR2 as FYNNEI. The CDR3 extends over 14 amino acids. The CDR3 sequence: CASSLGEGGQPQHF. The CDR3 nucleotides read TGTGCCAGCAGTTTGGGGGAAGGGGGTCAGCCCCAGCATTTT. The whole variable domain, filled in from reference TRBV2 and TRBJ1-5, reads EPEVTQTPSHQVTQMGQEVILRCVPISNHLYFYWYRQILGQKVEFLVSFYNNEISEKSEIFDDQFSVERPDGSNFTLKIRSTKLEDSAMYFCASSLGEGGQPQHFGDGTRLSIL.

The chain couples TRBV5-1 to TRBJ1-1; D call uncertain. The CDR3 runs to 16 residues. Trimming stripped 4 bases from V and 3 bases from J, with 19 bases between. Germline V CDR1 and CDR2: SGHRS, YFSETQ. This CDR3 reads CASSRLVDSVDTEAFF. CDR3 in DNA: TGCGCCAGCAGCCGCCTGGTAGATAGTGTAGACACTGAAGCTTTCTTT.

The chain is built from TRBV11-3 and TRBJ1-1; D might be TRBD1 (5 bases). Germline V gene sequence: CDR1 SGHNT, CDR2 YENEEA. The V end was cut by 4 bases, the J end by 10 bases, with 13 bases between. The CDR3 is 12 amino acids. The CDR3 loop is CASSSRGGAAFF. The CDR3, as DNA: TGTGCCAGCAGCTCCCGGGGGGGTGCAGCTTTCTTT.

The CDR3 DNA sequence: TGTGCCATCAGTGAGCTCCGGGACAGGACCCACGGAACCGGGGAGCTGTTTTTT. This codes for CAISELRDRTHGTGELFF. V usage is TRBV10-3 and J usage is TRBJ2-2; TRBD1 matches 8 bases. CDR1 is ENHRY and CDR2 is SYGVKD in the germline V gene. The CDR3 is 18 residues long. The V and J ends lost 2 bases and 5 bases, in that order; junction bases with no gene match: 13.

J is TRBJ1-5 and V is TRBV19; TRBD1 agrees at 7 bases. V dropped 7 bases and J dropped 6; count of bases not matched to a gene: 12. This CDR3 has 15 amino acids. Germline CDR1 reads LNHDA; CDR2 reads SQIVND (reference sequence). CDR3 nucleotides: TGTGCCAGTACCAGGAGAACAGGGGCGACTCAGCCCCAGCATTTT. This translates into CASTRRTGATQPQHF. Based on the CDR3 plus reference TRBV19 and TRBJ1-5, the full variable domain is DGGITQSPKYLFRKEGQNVTLSCEQNLNHDAMYWYRQDPGQGLRLIYYSQIVNDFQKGDIAEGYSVSREKKESFPLTVTSAQKNPTAFYLCASTRRTGATQPQHFGDGTRLSIL.

The V call is TRBV9, the J call TRBJ1-6, with TRBD1 matching over 8 bases. The germline gives CDR1 SGDLS, CDR2 YYNGEE. With V trimmed by 3 bases and J by 8 bases, 4 bases remained unmatched. The CDR3 consists of 14 residues. The chain's CDR3 is CASSETGEDSPLHF. DNA of the CDR3: TGTGCCAGCAGCGAGACAGGGGAGGATTCACCCCTCCACTTT.

The chain combines TRBV4-1 with TRBJ1-5; no clear D. The germline V gene has CDR1 MGHRA and CDR2 YSYEKL. There are 17 residues in the CDR3. V lost 4 bases to trimming and J lost 0 bases, with 16 bases between them. The CDR3 here is CASSLLHGRGSNQPQHF. For the CDR3, the DNA is TGCGCCAGCAGCCTCCTCCACGGTCGGGGTAGCAATCAGCCCCAGCATTTT.

This clone was counted only a few times. The rearrangement joins TRBV5-6 to TRBJ1-2, with D possibly TRBD1 on 6 matching bases. V lost 4 bases and J 4 bases, leaving 8 bases between the germline ends. The germline gives CDR1 SGHDT, CDR2 YYEEEE. This CDR3 region has 12 residues. CDR3 nucleotides: TGTGCCAGCAGCACAGGGACCTATGGCTACACCTTC. Amino acid sequence: CASSTGTYGYTF.

The chain recombines TRBV5-1 with TRBJ2-7, with 7 bases matching TRBD1. With 5 bases clipped from V and 2 bases from J, the junction kept 13 bases outside the gene matches. This CDR3 region has 16 residues. Germline loops: CDR1 SGHRS, CDR2 YFSETQ. The CDR3 DNA is TGCGCCAGCAGGAGCGCCCAGGGGGATGCACCCTACGAGCAGTACTTC. It yields the protein CASRSAQGDAPYEQYF.

V gene TRBV28 combines with J gene TRBJ2-1; D gene unclear. Looked up from germline, CDR1 is MDHEN and CDR2 is SYDVKM. CDR3 size: 11 residues. Deletions cut 6 bases from V and 6 bases from J, with 6 bases between. The CDR3 DNA sequence: TGTGCCAGCAGCCGGGTCAATGAGCAGTTCTTC. Protein: CASSRVNEQFF.

The chain links TRBV4-2 to TRBJ2-3, with TRBD2 matching over 7 bases. The CDR3 extends over 17 amino acids. CDR1 and CDR2 (germline): LGHNA, YNFKEQ. V lost 0 bases, J lost 2 bases, and 8 bases stayed unmatched. This chain's CDR3 is CASSQEFKGLNTDTQYF. CDR3 nucleotides: TGTGCCAGCAGCCAAGAGTTTAAGGGACTAAACACAGATACGCAGTATTTT.

The rearrangement uses TRBV5-1 and TRBJ2-5, with TRBD1 identical over 8 bases. The CDR3 contains 13 residues. Germline CDR1 SGHRS, CDR2 YFSETQ. The trim removed 3 bases at V and 4 bases at J, leaving 2 bases unmatched. The chain's CDR3 is CASSYGQGETQYF. The CDR3 DNA reads TGCGCCAGCAGCTACGGACAGGGAGAGACCCAGTACTTC.

This rearrangement joins TRBV27 to TRBJ1-6, with TRBD1 as a possible D gene (6 bases). Germline CDR1 is MNHEY and CDR2 is SMNVEV (reference sequence). The CDR3 length is 13 residues. The V end was cut by 6 bases, the J end by 10 bases, with 13 bases between. Written as DNA, the CDR3 is TGTGCCAGCAGCCCGACAGGCGGATCACCCCTCCACTTT. Translation gives CASSPTGGSPLHF.

This clone came up once. The rearrangement uses TRBV19 and TRBJ2-7; the D gene is possibly TRBD2 (6 bases). Germline V gene lookup returns CDR1 LNHDA and CDR2 SQIVND (reference sequence). Trimming cost V 6 bases and J 3 bases, with 12 bases left between them. The CDR3 sequence is 13 residues long. The CDR3 DNA is TGTGCCAGTAGGGAGGGCCCCTACTACGAGCAGTACTTC. Protein: CASREGPYYEQYF.

The chain has TRBV11-3 and TRBJ2-7, with D maybe TRBD2 (7 bases). Trimming left V 5 bases short and J 7 bases short, with 24 bases between. CDR3 size: 16 residues. The germline V gene encodes CDR1 SGHNT and CDR2 YENEEA. CDR3 amino acids: CASSLTGLRGSGEQYF. DNA for the CDR3: TGTGCCAGCAGCCTCACAGGGCTGCGGGGGTCGGGGGAGCAGTACTTC.

The V and J genes are TRBV7-9 and TRBJ1-2, with 7 bases identical to TRBD1. Looked up from germline, CDR1 is SEHNR and CDR2 is FQNEAQ (reference sequence). The V segment lost 4 bases and the J segment 7 bases; nucleotides outside the gene matches: 3. The CDR3 covers 12 residues. In nucleotides, the CDR3 is TGTGCCAGCAGCTCACAGGGGTCTGGCTACACCTTC. The encoded protein is CASSSQGSGYTF.

The chain links TRBV3-1 (or the pseudogene TRBV3-2) to TRBJ1-3; TRBD1 matches 7 bases. The CDR3 has 13 residues. The germline V gene encodes CDR1 LGHDT and CDR2 YNNKEL (reference sequence). J lost 5 bases, V lost 3 bases, and 1 base had no gene match. The CDR3 reads CASSQGQRNTIYF. For the CDR3, the DNA is TGTGCCAGCAGCCAGGGACAGCGAAACACCATATATTTT.

The rearrangement uses TRBV7-8 and TRBJ2-7; D is possibly TRBD2 (6 bases). CDR1 is SGHVS and CDR2 is FQNEAQ in the germline V gene. Trimming pared 5 bases from V and 4 bases from J, leaving 18 bases between. This CDR3 spans 15 amino acids. The CDR3 is CASSGNVAGRYEQYF. The CDR3 region has the DNA TGTGCCAGCAGCGGGAACGTGGCAGGGAGGTACGAGCAGTACTTC.

In nucleotides, the CDR3 is TGTGCCAGCGGCCTAGATTGGCGGTCGACGGGCTACACCTTC. This codes for CASGLDWRSTGYTF. J is TRBJ1-2 and V is TRBV6-5, with D unresolved. Trimming left V 8 bases short and J 8 bases short, with 21 bases between. The germline V gene encodes CDR1 MNHEY and CDR2 SVGAGI. This CDR3 is 14 amino acids long.

The CDR3 is CAWTARGPGGAQHF. CDR3 bases: TGTGCCTGGACGGCCAGGGGGCCTGGGGGGGCCCAGCATTTT. The rearrangement joins TRBV30 to TRBJ1-5; 8 bases are a match to TRBD1. Germline V lookup: CDR1 GTSNPN, CDR2 SVGIG (reference sequence). The length of the CDR3 is 14 residues. Unmatched junction bases numbered 13, after V lost 4 bases and J lost 11 bases.